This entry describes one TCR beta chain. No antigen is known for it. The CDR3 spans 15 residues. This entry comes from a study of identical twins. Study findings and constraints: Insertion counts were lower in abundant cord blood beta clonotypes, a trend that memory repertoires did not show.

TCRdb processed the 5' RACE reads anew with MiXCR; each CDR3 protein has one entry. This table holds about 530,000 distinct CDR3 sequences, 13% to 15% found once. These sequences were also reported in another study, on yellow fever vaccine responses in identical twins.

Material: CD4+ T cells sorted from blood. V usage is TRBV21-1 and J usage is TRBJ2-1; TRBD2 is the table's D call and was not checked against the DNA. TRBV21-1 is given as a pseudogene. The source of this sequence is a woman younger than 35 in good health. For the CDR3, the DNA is TGTGCCAGCCCCCTAGGCGGCAGGGAAATGAATGAGCAGTTCTTC. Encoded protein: CASPLGGREMNEQFF.